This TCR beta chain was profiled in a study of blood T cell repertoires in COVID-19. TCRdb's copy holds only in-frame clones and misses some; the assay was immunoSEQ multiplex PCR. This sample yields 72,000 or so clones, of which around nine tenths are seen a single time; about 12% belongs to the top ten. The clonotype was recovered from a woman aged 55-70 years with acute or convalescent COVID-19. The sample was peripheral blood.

The CDR3 sequence: CASSPLVGSYEQYF. CDR3 nucleotides: TGTGCCAGCAGCCCCTTGGTCGGTTCCTACGAGCAGTACTTC. The rearrangement joins TRBV3-1 (or the pseudogene TRBV3-2) to TRBJ2-7; D not certain. The germline V gene encodes CDR1 LGHDT and CDR2 YNNKEL (reference sequence). The length of the CDR3 is 14 residues. The V gene lost 4 bases and the J gene lost 1 base, with 11 bases spanning the gap.